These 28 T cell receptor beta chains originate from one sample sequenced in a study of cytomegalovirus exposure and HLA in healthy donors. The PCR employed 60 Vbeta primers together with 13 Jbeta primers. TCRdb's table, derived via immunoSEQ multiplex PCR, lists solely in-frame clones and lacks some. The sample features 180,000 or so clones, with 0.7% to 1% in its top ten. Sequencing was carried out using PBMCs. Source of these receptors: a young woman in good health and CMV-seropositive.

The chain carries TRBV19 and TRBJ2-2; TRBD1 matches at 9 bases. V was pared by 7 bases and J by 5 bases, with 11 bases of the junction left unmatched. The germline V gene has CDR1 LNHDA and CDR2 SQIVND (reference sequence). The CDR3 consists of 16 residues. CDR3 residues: CASTPGQGRSTGELFF. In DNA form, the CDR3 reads TGTGCCAGTACCCCGGGACAGGGAAGATCTACCGGGGAGCTGTTTTTT.

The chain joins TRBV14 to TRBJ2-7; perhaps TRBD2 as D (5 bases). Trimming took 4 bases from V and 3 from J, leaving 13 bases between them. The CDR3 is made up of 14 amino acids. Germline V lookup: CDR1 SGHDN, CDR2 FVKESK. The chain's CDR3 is CASSRGGSDYEQYF. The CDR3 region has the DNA TGTGCCAGCAGCCGAGGAGGCAGTGACTACGAGCAGTACTTC.

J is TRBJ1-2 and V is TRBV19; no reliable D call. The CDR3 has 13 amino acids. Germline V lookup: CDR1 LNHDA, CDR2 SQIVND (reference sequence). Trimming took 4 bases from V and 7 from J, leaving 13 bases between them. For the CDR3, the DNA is TGTGCCAGTAGTAGAGGTCCTATGGTTGGCTACACCTTC. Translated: CASSRGPMVGYTF.

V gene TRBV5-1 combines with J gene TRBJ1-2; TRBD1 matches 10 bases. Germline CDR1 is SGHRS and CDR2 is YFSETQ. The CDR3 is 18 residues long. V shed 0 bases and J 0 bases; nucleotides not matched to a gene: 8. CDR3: CASSLVPGQGLANYGYTF. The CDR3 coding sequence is TGCGCCAGCAGCTTGGTCCCGGGACAGGGGTTGGCTAACTATGGCTACACCTTC. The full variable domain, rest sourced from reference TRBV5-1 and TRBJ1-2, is KAGVTQTPRYLIKTRGQQVTLSCSPISGHRSVSWYQQTPGQGLQFLFEYFSETQRNKGNFPGRFSGRQFSNSRSEMNVSTLELGDSALYLCASSLVPGQGLANYGYTFGSGTRLTVV.

DNA for the CDR3: TGTGCCAGTAGTATAAGGGGAACTAGCGGGAGAACAGATACGCAGTATTTT. Translating it yields CASSIRGTSGRTDTQYF. The rearrangement joins TRBV19 to TRBJ2-3; 11 nucleotides match TRBD2. CDR3 length: 17 residues. In germline, CDR1 is LNHDA, CDR2 SQIVND (reference sequence). V was pared by 2 bases and J by 3 bases, with 7 bases of the junction left unmatched.

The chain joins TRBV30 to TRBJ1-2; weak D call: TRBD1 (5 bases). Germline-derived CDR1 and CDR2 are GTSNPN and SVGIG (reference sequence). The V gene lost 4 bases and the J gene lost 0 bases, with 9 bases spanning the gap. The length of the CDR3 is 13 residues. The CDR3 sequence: CAWMRGTNYGYTF. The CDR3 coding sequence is TGTGCCTGGATGCGGGGGACTAACTATGGCTACACCTTC.

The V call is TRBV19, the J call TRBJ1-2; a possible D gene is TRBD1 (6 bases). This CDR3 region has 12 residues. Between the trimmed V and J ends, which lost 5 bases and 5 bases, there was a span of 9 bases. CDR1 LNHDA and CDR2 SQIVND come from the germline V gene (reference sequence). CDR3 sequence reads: CASSYTGYGYTF. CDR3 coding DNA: TGTGCCAGTAGTTATACAGGGTATGGCTACACCTTC.

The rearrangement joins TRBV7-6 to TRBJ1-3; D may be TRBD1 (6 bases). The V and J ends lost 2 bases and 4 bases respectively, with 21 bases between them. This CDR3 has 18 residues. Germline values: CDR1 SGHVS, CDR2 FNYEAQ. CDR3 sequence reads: CASSLMRDTGLRGNTIYF. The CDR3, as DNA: TGTGCCAGCAGCTTAATGAGGGACACTGGCCTAAGAGGAAACACCATATATTTT.

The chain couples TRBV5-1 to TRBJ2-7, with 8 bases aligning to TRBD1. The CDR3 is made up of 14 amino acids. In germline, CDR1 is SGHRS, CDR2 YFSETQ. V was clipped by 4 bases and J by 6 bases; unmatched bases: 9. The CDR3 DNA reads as TGCGCCAGCAGCCCGGACAGGGATGAGGGCGAGCAGTACTTC. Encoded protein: CASSPDRDEGEQYF.

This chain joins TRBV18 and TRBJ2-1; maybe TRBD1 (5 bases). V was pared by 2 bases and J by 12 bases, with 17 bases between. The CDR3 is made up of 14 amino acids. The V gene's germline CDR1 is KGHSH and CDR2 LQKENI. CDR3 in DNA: TGTGCCAGCTCACCATCGGGCAGGGAAAGCCGGCAGTTCTTC. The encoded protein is CASSPSGRESRQFF.

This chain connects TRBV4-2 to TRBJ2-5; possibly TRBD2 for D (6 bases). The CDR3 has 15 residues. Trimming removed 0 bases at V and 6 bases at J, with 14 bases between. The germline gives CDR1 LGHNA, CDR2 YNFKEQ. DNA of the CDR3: TGTGCCAGCAGCCAAGATTGGGGGGAAGGGAAGACCCAGTACTTC. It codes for CASSQDWGEGKTQYF.

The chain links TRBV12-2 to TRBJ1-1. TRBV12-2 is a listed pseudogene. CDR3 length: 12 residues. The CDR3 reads CASSDPASEAFF. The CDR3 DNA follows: TGTGCAAGTTCGGACCCAGCTAGCGAAGCTTTCTTT.

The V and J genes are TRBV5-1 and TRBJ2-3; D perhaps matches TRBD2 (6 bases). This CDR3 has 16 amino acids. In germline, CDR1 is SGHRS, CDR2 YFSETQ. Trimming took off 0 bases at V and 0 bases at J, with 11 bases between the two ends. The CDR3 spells CASSLASSGSTDTQYF. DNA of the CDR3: TGCGCCAGCAGCTTGGCGTCCAGCGGGAGCACAGATACGCAGTATTTT. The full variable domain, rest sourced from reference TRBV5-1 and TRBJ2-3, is KAGVTQTPRYLIKTRGQQVTLSCSPISGHRSVSWYQQTPGQGLQFLFEYFSETQRNKGNFPGRFSGRQFSNSRSEMNVSTLELGDSALYLCASSLASSGSTDTQYFGPGTRLTVL.

CDR3: CAWSVEGRHQPQHF. CDR3 in DNA: TGTGCCTGGAGTGTGGAGGGGAGACATCAGCCCCAGCATTTT. This rearrangement joins TRBV30 to TRBJ1-5; TRBD1 is a possible D gene (5 bases). Germline V gene sequence: CDR1 GTSNPN, CDR2 SVGIG (reference sequence). The CDR3 covers 14 residues. The germline V and J ends were trimmed by 0 bases and 5 bases, with 11 bases remaining between them.

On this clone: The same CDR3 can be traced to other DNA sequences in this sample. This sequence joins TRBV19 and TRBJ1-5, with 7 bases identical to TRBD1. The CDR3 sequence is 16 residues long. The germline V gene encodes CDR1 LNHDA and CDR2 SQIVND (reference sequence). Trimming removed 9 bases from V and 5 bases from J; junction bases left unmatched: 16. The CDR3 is CASSRPWDSFYQPQHF. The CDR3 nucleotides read TGTGCCAGCAGTCGACCTTGGGACAGCTTCTATCAGCCCCAGCATTTT.

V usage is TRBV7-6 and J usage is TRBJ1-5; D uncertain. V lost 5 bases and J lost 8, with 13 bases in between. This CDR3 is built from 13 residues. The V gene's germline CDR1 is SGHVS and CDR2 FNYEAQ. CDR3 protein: CASSDRAGEPQHF. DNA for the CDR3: TGTGCCAGCAGCGACCGGGCGGGAGAGCCCCAGCATTTT.

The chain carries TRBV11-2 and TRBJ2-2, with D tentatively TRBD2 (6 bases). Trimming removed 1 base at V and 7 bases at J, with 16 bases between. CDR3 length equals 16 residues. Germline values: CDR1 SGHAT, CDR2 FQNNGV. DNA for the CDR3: TGTGCCAGCAGCTTAGGTGGAGGAGGGCTGGGCGGGGAGCTGTTTTTT. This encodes CASSLGGGGLGGELFF.

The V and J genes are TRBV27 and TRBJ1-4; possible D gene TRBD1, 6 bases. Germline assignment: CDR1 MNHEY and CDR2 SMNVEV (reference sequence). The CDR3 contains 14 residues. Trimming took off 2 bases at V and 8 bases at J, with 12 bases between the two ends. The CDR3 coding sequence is TGTGCCAGCAGTTTAAACAGGGTTGGCGAAAAACTGTTTTTT. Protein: CASSLNRVGEKLFF. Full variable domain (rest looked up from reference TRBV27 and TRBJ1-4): EAQVTQNPRYLITVTGKKLTVTCSQNMNHEYMSWYRQDPGLGLRQIYYSMNVEVTDKGDVPEGYKVSRKEKRNFPLILESPSPNQTSLYFCASSLNRVGEKLFFGSGTQLSVL.

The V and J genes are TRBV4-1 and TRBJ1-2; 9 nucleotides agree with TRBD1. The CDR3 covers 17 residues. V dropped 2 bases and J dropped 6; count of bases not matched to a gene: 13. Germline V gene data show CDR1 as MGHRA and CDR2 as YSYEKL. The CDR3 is CASSQLSLGTGRNGYTF. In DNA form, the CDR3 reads TGCGCCAGCAGCCAATTAAGCCTCGGGACAGGGCGTAATGGCTACACCTTC.

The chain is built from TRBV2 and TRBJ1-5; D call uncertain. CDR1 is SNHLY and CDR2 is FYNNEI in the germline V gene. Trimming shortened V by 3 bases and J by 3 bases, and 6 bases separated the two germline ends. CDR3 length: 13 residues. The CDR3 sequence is CASSDRSNQPQHF. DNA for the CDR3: TGTGCCAGCAGTGATAGATCCAATCAGCCCCAGCATTTT.

The CDR3 loop is CAWTAGGSYEQYF. The DNA of the CDR3 is TGTGCCTGGACAGCGGGAGGGTCCTACGAGCAGTACTTC. The V and J genes are TRBV30 and TRBJ2-7; 10 bases are shared with TRBD2. This CDR3 is built from 13 residues. Germline assignment: CDR1 GTSNPN and CDR2 SVGIG (reference sequence). V trimming: 4 bases; J trimming: 1 base; junction bases outside the gene matches: 1. The full variable domain, its missing parts supplied by reference TRBV30 and TRBJ2-7, is SQTIHQWPATLVQPVGSPLSLECTVEGTSNPNLYWYRQAAGRGLQLLFYSVGIGQISSEVPQNLSASRPQDRQFILSSKKLLLSDSGFYLCAWTAGGSYEQYFGPGTRLTVT.

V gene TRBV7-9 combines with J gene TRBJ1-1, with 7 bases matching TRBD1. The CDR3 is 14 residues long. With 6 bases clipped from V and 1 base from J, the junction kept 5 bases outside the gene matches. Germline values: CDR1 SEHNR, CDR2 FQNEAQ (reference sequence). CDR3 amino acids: CASSHQGENTEAFF. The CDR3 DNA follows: TGTGCCAGCAGTCACCAGGGGGAGAACACTGAAGCTTTCTTT.

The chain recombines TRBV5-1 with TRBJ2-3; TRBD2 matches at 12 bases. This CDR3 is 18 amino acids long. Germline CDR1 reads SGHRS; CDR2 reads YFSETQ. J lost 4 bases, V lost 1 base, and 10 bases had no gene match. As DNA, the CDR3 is TGCGCCAGCAGCTTGTTTCTAGCGGGGGGGCCGGGGTCAGATACGCAGTATTTT. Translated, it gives CASSLFLAGGPGSDTQYF.

The CDR3 region has the DNA TGTGCCAGCAACCGGGACAGAAACTATGGCTACACCTTC. Its translation is CASNRDRNYGYTF. The genes are TRBV2 and TRBJ1-2; 7 nucleotides match TRBD1. The CDR3 extends over 13 amino acids. The J segment lost 2 bases and the V segment lost 7 bases, leaving 4 bases of the junction unmatched. Looked up from germline, CDR1 is SNHLY and CDR2 is FYNNEI.

CDR3 protein: CASSRRQNPTGELFF. The CDR3, as DNA: TGTGCCAGCAGCCGGAGGCAGAATCCCACCGGGGAGCTGTTTTTT. This chain links TRBV2 with TRBJ2-2, with D perhaps TRBD2 (5 bases). The germline V gene has CDR1 SNHLY and CDR2 FYNNEI. V shed 6 bases and J shed 4 bases, with 15 bases lying between them. The CDR3 is 15 amino acids. The entire variable domain, with the rest obtained from reference TRBV2 and TRBJ2-2, is as follows: EPEVTQTPSHQVTQMGQEVILRCVPISNHLYFYWYRQILGQKVEFLVSFYNNEISEKSEIFDDQFSVERPDGSNFTLKIRSTKLEDSAMYFCASSRRQNPTGELFFGEGSRLTVL.

The CDR3 region is CASNKAGGQYEQYF. The CDR3 bases are TGTGCCAGCAATAAAGCGGGAGGCCAATACGAGCAGTACTTC. The chain recombines TRBV2 with TRBJ2-5, with TRBD2 matching 9 bases. The J call may be wrong; the DNA end is better matched by TRBJ2-7. Per the germline V gene, CDR1 is SNHLY and CDR2 is FYNNEI. This CDR3 has 14 amino acids.

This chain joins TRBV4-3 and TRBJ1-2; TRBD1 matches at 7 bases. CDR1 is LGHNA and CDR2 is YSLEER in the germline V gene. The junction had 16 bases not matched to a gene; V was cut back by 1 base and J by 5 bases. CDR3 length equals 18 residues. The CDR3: CASSQVGPPQGEIYGYTF. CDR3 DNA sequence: TGCGCCAGCAGCCAAGTTGGTCCCCCCCAGGGGGAGATTTATGGCTACACCTTC.

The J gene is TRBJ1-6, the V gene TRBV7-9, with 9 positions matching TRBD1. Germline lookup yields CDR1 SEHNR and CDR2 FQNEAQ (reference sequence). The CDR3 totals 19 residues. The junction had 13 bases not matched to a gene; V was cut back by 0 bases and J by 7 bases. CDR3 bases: TGTGCCAGCAGCTTAGCACGGACAGGGGAATACCTTTTAAATTCACCCCTCCACTTT. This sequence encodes CASSLARTGEYLLNSPLHF.